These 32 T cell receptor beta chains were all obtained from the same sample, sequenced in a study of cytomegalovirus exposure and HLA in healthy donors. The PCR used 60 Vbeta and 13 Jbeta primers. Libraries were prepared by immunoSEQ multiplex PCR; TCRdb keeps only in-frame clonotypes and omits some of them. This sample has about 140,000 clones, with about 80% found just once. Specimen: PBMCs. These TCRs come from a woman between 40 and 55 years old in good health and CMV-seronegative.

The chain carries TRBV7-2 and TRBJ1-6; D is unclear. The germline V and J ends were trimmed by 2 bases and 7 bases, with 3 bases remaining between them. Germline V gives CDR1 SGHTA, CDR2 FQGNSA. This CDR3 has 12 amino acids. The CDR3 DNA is TGTGCCAGCAGCTTACGGAATTCACCCCTCCACTTT. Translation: CASSLRNSPLHF. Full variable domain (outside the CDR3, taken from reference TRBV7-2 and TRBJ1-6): GAGVSQSPSNKVTEKGKDVELRCDPISGHTALYWYRQSLGQGLEFLIYFQGNSAPDKSGLPSDRFSAERTGGSVSTLTIQRTQQEDSAVYLCASSLRNSPLHFGNGTRLTVT.

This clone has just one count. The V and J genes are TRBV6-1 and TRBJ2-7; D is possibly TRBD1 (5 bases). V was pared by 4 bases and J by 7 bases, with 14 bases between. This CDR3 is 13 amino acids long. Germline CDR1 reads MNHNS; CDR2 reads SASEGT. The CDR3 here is CASSGRASGEQYF. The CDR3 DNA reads TGTGCCAGCAGTGGCAGGGCCTCGGGTGAGCAGTACTTC.

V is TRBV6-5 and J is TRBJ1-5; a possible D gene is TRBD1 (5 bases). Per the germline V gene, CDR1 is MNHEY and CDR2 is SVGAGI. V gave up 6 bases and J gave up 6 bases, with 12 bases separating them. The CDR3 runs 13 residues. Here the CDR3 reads CASSIWGGQPQHF. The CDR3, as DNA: TGTGCCAGCAGCATATGGGGGGGTCAGCCCCAGCATTTT.

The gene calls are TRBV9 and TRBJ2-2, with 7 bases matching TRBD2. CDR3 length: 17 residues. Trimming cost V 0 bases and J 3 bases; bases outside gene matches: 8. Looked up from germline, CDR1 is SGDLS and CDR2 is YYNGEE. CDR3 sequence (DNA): TGTGCCAGCAGCGTAGGTGGAGGCGGGAGAGACACCGGGGAGCTGTTTTTT. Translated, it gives CASSVGGGGRDTGELFF.

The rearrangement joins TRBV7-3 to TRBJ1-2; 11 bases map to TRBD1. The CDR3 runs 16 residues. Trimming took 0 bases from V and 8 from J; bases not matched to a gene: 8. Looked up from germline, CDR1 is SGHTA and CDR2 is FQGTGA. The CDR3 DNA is TGTGCCAGCAGCTTAACGCCCCTGGGACAGGGGGTAGGCTACACCTTC. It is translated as CASSLTPLGQGVGYTF.

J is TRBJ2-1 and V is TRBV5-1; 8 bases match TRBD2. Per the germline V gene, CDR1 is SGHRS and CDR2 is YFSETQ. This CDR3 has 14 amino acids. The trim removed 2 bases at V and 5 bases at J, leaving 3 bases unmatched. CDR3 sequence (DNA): TGCGCCAGCAGCTTCCTCGGGAGGGACAATGAGCAGTTCTTC. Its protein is CASSFLGRDNEQFF.

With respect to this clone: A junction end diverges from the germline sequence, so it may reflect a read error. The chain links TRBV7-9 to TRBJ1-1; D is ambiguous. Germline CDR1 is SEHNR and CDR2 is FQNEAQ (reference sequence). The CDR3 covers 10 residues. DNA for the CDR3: TGTGCCAGCAGCTTAAACAACGCAAAATTT. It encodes CASSLNNAKF.

The CDR3 protein is CASSLFGQGGGNTIYF. The CDR3 DNA follows: TGTGCCAGCAGTTTATTTGGACAGGGCGGGGGAAACACCATATATTTT. This sequence joins TRBV28 and TRBJ1-3, with TRBD1 matching 8 bases. The CDR3 contains 16 residues. With 1 base clipped from V and 4 bases from J, the junction kept 6 bases outside the gene matches. Germline CDR1 is MDHEN and CDR2 is SYDVKM. Complete variable domain (other parts from reference TRBV28 and TRBJ1-3): DVKVTQSSRYLVKRTGEKVFLECVQDMDHENMFWYRQDPGLGLRLIYFSYDVKMKEKGDIPEGYSVSREKKERFSLILESASTNQTSMYLCASSLFGQGGGNTIYFGEGSWLTVV.

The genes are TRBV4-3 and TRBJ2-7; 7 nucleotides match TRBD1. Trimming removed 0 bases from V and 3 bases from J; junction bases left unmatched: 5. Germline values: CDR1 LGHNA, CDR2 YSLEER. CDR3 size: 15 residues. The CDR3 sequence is CASSQDLQGYYEQYF. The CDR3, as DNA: TGCGCCAGCAGCCAAGATCTACAGGGGTACTACGAGCAGTACTTC.

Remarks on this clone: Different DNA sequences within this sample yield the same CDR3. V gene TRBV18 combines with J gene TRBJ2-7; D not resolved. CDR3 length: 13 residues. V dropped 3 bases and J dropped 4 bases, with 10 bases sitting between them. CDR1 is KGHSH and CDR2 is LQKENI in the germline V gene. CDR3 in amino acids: CASSPQTGYEQYF. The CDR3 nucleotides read TGTGCCAGCTCACCGCAAACGGGTTACGAGCAGTACTTC.

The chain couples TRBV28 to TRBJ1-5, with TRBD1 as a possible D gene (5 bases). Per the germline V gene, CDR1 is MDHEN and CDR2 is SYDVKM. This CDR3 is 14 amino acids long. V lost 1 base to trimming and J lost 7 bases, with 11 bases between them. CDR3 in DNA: TGTGCCAGCAGTTTATTCAGGGTCGGACAGCCCCAGCATTTT. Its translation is CASSLFRVGQPQHF.

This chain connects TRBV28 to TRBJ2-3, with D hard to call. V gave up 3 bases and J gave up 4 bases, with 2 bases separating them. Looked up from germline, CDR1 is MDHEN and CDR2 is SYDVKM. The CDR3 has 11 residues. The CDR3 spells CASSFADTQYF. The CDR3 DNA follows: TGTGCCAGCAGTTTCGCAGATACGCAGTATTTT.

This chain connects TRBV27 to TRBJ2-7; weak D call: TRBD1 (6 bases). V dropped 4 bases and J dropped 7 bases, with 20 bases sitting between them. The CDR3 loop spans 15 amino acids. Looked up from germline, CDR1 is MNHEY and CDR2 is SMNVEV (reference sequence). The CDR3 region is CASSSSRDTSQEQYF. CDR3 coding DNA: TGTGCCAGCAGTTCCTCCCGGGACACCTCTCAGGAGCAGTACTTC.

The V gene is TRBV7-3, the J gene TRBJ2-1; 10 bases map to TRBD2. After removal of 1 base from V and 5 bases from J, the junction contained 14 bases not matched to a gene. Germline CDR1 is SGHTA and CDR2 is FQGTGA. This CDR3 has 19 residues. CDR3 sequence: CASSLRGWGLAGVNNEQFF. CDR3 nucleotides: TGTGCCAGCAGCTTAAGAGGGTGGGGGCTAGCGGGAGTCAACAATGAGCAGTTCTTC.

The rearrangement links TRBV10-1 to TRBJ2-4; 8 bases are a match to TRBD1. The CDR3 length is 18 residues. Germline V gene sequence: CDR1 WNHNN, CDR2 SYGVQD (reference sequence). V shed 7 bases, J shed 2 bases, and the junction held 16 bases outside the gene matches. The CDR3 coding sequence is TGCGCCAGCAATACAATTACAGGGGGGCAATGGACCAAAAACATTCAGTACTTC. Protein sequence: CASNTITGGQWTKNIQYF.

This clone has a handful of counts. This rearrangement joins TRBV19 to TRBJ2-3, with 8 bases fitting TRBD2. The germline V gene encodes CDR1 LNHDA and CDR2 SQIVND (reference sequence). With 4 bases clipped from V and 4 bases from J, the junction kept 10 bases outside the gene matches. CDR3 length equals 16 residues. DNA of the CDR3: TGTGCCAGTAGTAAAAAGACTAGCGCGGGCGCAGATACGCAGTATTTT. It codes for CASSKKTSAGADTQYF.

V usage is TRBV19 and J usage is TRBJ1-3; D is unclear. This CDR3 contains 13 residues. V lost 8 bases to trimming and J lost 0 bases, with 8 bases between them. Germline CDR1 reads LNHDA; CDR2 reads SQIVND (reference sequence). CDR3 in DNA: TGTGCCAGTCCGTCCTACTCTGGAAACACCATATATTTT. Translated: CASPSYSGNTIYF.

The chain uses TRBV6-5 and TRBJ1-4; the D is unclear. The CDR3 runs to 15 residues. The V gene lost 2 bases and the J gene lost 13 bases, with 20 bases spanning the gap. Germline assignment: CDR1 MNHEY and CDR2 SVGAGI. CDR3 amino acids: CASSYDSSGSVGLFF. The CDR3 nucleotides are TGTGCCAGCAGTTACGACTCATCCGGGTCGGTGGGACTGTTTTTT.

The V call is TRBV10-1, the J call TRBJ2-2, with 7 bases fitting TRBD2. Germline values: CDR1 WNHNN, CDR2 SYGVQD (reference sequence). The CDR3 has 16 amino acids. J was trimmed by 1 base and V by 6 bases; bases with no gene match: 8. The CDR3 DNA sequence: TGCGCCAGCAGGGGCCCCGGGGGGATGAACACCGGGGAGCTGTTTTTT. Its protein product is CASRGPGGMNTGELFF.

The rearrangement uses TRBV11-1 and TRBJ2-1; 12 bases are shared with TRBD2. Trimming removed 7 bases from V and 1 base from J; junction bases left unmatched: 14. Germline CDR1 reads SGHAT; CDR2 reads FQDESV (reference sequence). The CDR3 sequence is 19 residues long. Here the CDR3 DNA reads TGTGCCAGCACTTTTTTTCCCCAGACTAGCGGGAGTTCCTACAATGAGCAGTTCTTC. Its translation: CASTFFPQTSGSSYNEQFF. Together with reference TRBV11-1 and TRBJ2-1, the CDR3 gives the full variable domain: EAEVAQSPRYKITEKSQAVAFWCDPISGHATLYWYRQILGQGPELLVQFQDESVVDDSQLPKDRFSAERLKGVDSTLKIQPAELGDSAMYLCASTFFPQTSGSSYNEQFFGPGTRLTVL.

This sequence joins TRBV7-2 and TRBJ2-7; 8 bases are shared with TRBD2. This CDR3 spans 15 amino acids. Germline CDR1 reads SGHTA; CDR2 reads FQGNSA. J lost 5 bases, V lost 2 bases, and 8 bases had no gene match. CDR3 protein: CASSLWHAGGNEQYF. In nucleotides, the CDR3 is TGTGCCAGCAGCTTATGGCATGCGGGAGGAAACGAGCAGTACTTC.

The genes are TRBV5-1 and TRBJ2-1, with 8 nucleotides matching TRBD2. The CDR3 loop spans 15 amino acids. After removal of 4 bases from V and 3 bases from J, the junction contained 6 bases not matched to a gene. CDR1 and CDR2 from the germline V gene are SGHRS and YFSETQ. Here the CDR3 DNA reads TGCGCCAGCAGCCCTACTAGCGGCCTCTACAATGAGCAGTTCTTC. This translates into CASSPTSGLYNEQFF.

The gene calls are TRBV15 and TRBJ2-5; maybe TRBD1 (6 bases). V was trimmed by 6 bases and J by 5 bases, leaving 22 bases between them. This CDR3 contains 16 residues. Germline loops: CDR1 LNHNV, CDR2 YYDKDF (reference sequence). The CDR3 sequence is CATRITGQLTRETQYF. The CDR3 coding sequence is TGTGCCACCAGAATAACCGGACAGTTAACCAGGGAGACCCAGTACTTC.

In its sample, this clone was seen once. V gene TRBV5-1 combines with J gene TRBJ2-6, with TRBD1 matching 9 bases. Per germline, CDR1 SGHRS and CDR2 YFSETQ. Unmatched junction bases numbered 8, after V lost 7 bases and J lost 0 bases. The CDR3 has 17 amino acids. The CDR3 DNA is TGCGCCAGCGGGTTCCGGGACAGGGTCTCTGGGGCCAACGTCCTGACTTTC. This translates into CASGFRDRVSGANVLTF.

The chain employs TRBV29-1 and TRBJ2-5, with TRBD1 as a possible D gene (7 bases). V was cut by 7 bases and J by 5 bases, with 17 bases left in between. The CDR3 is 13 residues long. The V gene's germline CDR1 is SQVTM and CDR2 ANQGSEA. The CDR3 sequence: CSATPTGRETQYF. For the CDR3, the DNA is TGCAGCGCCACTCCGACAGGGAGGGAGACCCAGTACTTC.

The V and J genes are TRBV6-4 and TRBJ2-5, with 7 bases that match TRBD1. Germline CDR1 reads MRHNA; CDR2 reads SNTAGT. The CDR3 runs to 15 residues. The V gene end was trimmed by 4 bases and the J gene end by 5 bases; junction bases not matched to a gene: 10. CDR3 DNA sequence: TGTGCCAGCAGTGCCACGCTAGGGGGCTGGGAGACCCAGTACTTC. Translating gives CASSATLGGWETQYF.

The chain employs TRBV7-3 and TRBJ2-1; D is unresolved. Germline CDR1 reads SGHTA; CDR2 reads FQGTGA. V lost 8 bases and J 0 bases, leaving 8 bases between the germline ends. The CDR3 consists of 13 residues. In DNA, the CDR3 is TGTGCCAGCGCGGAACTCTCCTACAATGAGCAGTTCTTC. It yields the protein CASAELSYNEQFF. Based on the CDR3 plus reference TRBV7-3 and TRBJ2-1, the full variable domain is GAGVSQTPSNKVTEKGKYVELRCDPISGHTALYWYRQSLGQGPEFLIYFQGTGAADDSGLPNDRFFAVRPEGSVSTLKIQRTERGDSAVYLCASAELSYNEQFFGPGTRLTVL.

CDR3 coding DNA: TGTGCCAGTAGTATAGACCCTAGGACAGGGGGCGCCGGTGGGGCCAACGTCCTGACTTTC. Translation gives CASSIDPRTGGAGGANVLTF. The rearrangement uses TRBV19 and TRBJ2-6; TRBD1 matches 11 bases. CDR3 size: 20 residues. CDR1 is LNHDA and CDR2 is SQIVND in the germline V gene (reference sequence). The trim removed 0 bases at V and 3 bases at J, leaving 10 bases unmatched. Looking up the rest from reference TRBV19 and TRBJ2-6 gives the full variable domain: DGGITQSPKYLFRKEGQNVTLSCEQNLNHDAMYWYRQDPGQGLRLIYYSQIVNDFQKGDIAEGYSVSREKKESFPLTVTSAQKNPTAFYLCASSIDPRTGGAGGANVLTFGAGSRLTVL.

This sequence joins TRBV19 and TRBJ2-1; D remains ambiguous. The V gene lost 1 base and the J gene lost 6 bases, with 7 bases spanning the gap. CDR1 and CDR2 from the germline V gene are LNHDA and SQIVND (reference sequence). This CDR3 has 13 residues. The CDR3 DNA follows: TGTGCCAGTAGTATAGCACACCCCAATGAGCAGTTCTTC. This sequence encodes CASSIAHPNEQFF. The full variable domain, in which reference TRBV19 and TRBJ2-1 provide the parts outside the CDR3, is DGGITQSPKYLFRKEGQNVTLSCEQNLNHDAMYWYRQDPGQGLRLIYYSQIVNDFQKGDIAEGYSVSREKKESFPLTVTSAQKNPTAFYLCASSIAHPNEQFFGPGTRLTVL.

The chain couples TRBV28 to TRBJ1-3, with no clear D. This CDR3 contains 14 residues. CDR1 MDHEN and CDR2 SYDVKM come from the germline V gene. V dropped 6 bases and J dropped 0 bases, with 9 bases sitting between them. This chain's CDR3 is CASRSQASGNTIYF. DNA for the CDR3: TGTGCCAGCAGGTCCCAGGCCTCTGGAAACACCATATATTTT. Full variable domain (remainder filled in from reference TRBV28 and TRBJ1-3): DVKVTQSSRYLVKRTGEKVFLECVQDMDHENMFWYRQDPGLGLRLIYFSYDVKMKEKGDIPEGYSVSREKKERFSLILESASTNQTSMYLCASRSQASGNTIYFGEGSWLTVV.

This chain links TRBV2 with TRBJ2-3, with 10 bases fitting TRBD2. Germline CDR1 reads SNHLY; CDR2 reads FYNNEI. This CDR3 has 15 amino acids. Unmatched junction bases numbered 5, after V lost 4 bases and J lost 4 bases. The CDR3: CASSVLAGVADTQYF. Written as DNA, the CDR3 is TGTGCCAGCAGTGTTCTAGCGGGAGTCGCAGATACGCAGTATTTT.

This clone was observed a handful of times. In nucleotides, the CDR3 is TGTGCCAGCAGCGTAGGATTGGCGGGAGGCGCGGTCTACGAGCAGTACTTC. It specifies CASSVGLAGGAVYEQYF. This chain joins TRBV9 and TRBJ2-7; 8 bases match TRBD2. The CDR3 contains 17 residues. The V segment lost 0 bases and the J segment 3 bases; nucleotides outside the gene matches: 11. The germline V gene has CDR1 SGDLS and CDR2 YYNGEE.